Listed below are T cell receptor beta chains from one sample, sequenced in a study of OX40 agonist ivuxolimab in advanced cancers. The table came from immunoSEQ multiplex PCR; TCRdb's copy has only in-frame clones and leaves some out. The table shows under 100,000 clones, with around 92% occurring only once. The sample in question was CD4+ or CD8+ T cells sorted from blood, obtained in a trial of the OX40 agonist ivuxolimab. These receptors originate from an adult with an advanced solid tumor such as melanoma, head and neck, liver or kidney cancer. The CDR3 runs from the conserved cysteine through the conserved F or W. A D gene is named only where the DNA matches it firmly. Expanded clones are given a class, and other clones once, few, many or no size at all.

v_call	clone_size	j_call	d_call	cdr3_nt	cdr3_aa
TRBV6-5	-	TRBJ1-5	-	TGTGCCAGCAGTTACTCGATTGGTCAGCCCCAGCATTTT	CASSYSIGQPQHF
TRBV27	-	TRBJ2-7	TRBD1	TGTGCCAGCAGCCCGCTAGGGACAGTACCCTACGAGCAGTACTTC	CASSPLGTVPYEQYF
TRBV5-1	-	TRBJ2-7	-	TGCGCCAGCAGCATGATTATTACCGGGACCGGGGGTGACGAGCAGTACTTC	CASSMIITGTGGDEQYF
TRBV11-3	-	TRBJ1-1	-	TGTGCCAGCAGCTTAGAGGCGGCCCTGTCACCCGAAGCTTTCTTT	CASSLEAALSPEAFF
TRBV5-5	-	TRBJ2-7	TRBD2	TGTGCCAGCAGCTTAGGCGGGAGGGCCCTCTACGAGCAGTACTTC	CASSLGGRALYEQYF
TRBV11-2	-	TRBJ1-4	-	TGTGCCAGCAGCTCCCCGAGAGTGGGTGAAAAACTGTTTTTT	CASSSPRVGEKLFF
TRBV6-5	-	TRBJ1-5	TRBD1	TGTGCCAGCAGTTACGGATACAGGGGCGGTCAGCCCCAGCATTTT	CASSYGYRGGQPQHF
TRBV19	-	TRBJ1-1	-	TGTGCCAGTAGTAACAACAGGGACCGGACTCTCTCGGCTTTCTTT	CASSNNRDRTLSAFF
TRBV9	-	TRBJ2-5	-	TGTGCCAGCAGCGTATCAGGCCAAGAGACCCAGTACTTC	CASSVSGQETQYF
TRBV7-2	-	TRBJ2-2	TRBD2	TGTGCCAGCAGCTTTTCTAGCGGGGCCGGGGAGCTGTTTTTT	CASSFSSGAGELFF
TRBV15	once	TRBJ2-3	-	TGTGCCACCAGCAGAGATAGGGGTTCGCAGTATTTT	CATSRDRGSQYF
TRBV30	-	TRBJ1-6	TRBD1	TGTGCCTCCGGACAGGGAACTTCACCCCTCCACTTT	CASGQGTSPLHF
TRBV7-2	-	TRBJ2-1	-	TGTGCCAGCAGCTTAGCAGGGACGGATGAGCAGTTCTTC	CASSLAGTDEQFF
TRBV7-9	-	TRBJ1-1	TRBD1	TGTGCCAGCAGCTTAGGAGGACAGGCGACTGAAGCTTTCTTT	CASSLGGQATEAFF
TRBV5-4	-	TRBJ1-2	TRBD1	TGTGCCAGCAGAGTTGGGACAGCCTATGGCTACACCTTC	CASRVGTAYGYTF
TRBV5-1	-	TRBJ1-4	-	TGCGCCAGCAGCTTGGAGTTGGCGGATGAAAAACTGTTTTTT	CASSLELADEKLFF
TRBV11-3	-	TRBJ2-7	-	TGTGCCAGCAGCTTAGGGGACCCCTCCTACGAGCAGTACTTC	CASSLGDPSYEQYF
TRBV30	-	TRBJ2-7	TRBD1	TGTGCCTGGAGTGGCCACCCGGGACAGGGACTCTACGAGCAGTACTTC	CAWSGHPGQGLYEQYF
TRBV12-5	-	TRBJ1-1	-	TGTGCTAGTGGTTTGGTACCTACAGTCAACACTGAAGCTTTCTTT	CASGLVPTVNTEAFF
TRBV21-1	-	TRBJ1-2	-	TGTGCCAGCAGCAAAGTCTGGTTAGCGGGCAACTATGGCTACACCTTC	CASSKVWLAGNYGYTF
TRBV7-2	-	TRBJ2-7	-	TGTGCCAGCAGCGTCACCTCGTACGAGCAGTACTTC	CASSVTSYEQYF
TRBV28	-	TRBJ1-2	-	TGTGCCAGCAGTTTAGGTACTCACGCCTATGGCTACACCTTC	CASSLGTHAYGYTF
TRBV5-1	once	TRBJ2-5	TRBD1	TGCGCCAGCAGCTCGGGACGACAGGGTCAAGAGACCCAGTACTTC	CASSSGRQGQETQYF
TRBV18	once	TRBJ1-2	TRBD1	TGTGCCAGCTCACCTGGGACAGGGGATGGCTATGGCTACACCTTC	CASSPGTGDGYGYTF
TRBV5-4	-	TRBJ1-5	TRBD1	TGTGCCAGCAGCTCAGGACAGGGTGAATTGAGCAATCAGCCCCAGCATTTT	CASSSGQGELSNQPQHF
TRBV7-2	once	TRBJ1-4	-	TGTGCCAGCAGCTTAGGGCAGGCGAATAATGAAAAACTGTTTTTT	CASSLGQANNEKLFF
TRBV19	-	TRBJ2-7	-	TGTGCCAGTAGTAGGGTGGGGGCCGGGACTACCACCGGGGAGCAGTACTTC	CASSRVGAGTTTGEQYF
TRBV15	-	TRBJ2-5	-	TGTGCCACCAGCCGGGGATTCCAAGAGACCCAGTACTTC	CATSRGFQETQYF
TRBV7-2	-	TRBJ2-7	TRBD2	TGTGCCAGCAGCTTAGCAACGGGAGGGCCCTACGAGCAGTACTTC	CASSLATGGPYEQYF